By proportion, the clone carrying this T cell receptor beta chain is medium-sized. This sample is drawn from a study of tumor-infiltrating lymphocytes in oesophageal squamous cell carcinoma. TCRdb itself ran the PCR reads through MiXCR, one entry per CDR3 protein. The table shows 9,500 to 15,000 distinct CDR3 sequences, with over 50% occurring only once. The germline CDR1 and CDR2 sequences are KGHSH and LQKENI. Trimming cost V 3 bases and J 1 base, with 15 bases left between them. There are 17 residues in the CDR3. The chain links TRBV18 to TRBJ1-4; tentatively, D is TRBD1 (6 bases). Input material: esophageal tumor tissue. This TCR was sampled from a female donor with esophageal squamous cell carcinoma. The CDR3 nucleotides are TGTGCCAGCTCACCGGACAGACAACGGGGAACTAATGAAAAACTGTTTTTT. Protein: CASSPDRQRGTNEKLFF.